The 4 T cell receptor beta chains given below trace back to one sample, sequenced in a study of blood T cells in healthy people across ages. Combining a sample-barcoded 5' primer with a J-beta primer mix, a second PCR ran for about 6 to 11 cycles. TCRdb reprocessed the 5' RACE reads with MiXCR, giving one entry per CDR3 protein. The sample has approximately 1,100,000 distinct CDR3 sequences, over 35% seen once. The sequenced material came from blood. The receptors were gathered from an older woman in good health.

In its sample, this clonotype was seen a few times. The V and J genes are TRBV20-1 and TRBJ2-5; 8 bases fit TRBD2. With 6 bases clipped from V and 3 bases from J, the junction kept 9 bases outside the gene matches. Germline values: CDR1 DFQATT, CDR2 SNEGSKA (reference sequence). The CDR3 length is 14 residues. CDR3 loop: CSAWVLAAEETQYF. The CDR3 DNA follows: TGCAGTGCCTGGGTACTAGCGGCAGAAGAGACCCAGTACTTC.

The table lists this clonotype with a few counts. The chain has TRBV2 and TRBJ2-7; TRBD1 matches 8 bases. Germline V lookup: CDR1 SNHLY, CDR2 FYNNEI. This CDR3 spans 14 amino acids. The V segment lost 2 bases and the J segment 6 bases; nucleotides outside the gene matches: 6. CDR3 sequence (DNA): TGTGCCAGCAGTGAACAGGGGGCCCGCGGCGAGCAGTACTTC. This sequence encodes CASSEQGARGEQYF.

As DNA, the CDR3 is TGTGCCAGCAGCAGTATTGGTGGGGGGGAGCAGTACTTC. Translated: CASSSIGGGEQYF. The chain recombines TRBV6-6 with TRBJ2-7; TRBD2 might be the D (6 bases). This CDR3 is 13 amino acids long. Germline CDR1 and CDR2: MNHNY and SVGAGI (reference sequence). V lost 6 bases and J lost 7, with 16 bases in between.

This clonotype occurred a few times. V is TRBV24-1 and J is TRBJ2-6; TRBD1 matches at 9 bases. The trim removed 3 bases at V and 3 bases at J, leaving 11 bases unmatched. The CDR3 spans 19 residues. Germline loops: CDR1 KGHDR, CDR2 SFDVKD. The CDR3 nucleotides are TGTGCCACCAGTGATCGCCGGGACAGGGTAGACAGTGGGGCCAACGTCCTGACTTTC. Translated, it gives CATSDRRDRVDSGANVLTF.